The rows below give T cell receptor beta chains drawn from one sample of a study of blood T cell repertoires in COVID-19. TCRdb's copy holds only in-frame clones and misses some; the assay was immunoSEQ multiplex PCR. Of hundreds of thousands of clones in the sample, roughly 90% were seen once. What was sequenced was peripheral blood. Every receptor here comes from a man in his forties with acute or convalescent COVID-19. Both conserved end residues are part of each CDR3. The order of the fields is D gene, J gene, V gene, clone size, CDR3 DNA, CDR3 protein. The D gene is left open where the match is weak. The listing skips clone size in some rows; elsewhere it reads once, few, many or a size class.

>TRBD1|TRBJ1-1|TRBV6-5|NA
TGTGCCAGCAGTCCGCGACAGGGTGGGACTGAAGCTTTCTTT
CASSPRQGGTEAFF
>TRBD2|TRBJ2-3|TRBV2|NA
TGTGCCATACTCTCTCAGAGCGGGGGGCGGGATACGCAGTATTTT
CAILSQSGGRDTQYF
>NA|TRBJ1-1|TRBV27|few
TGTGCCAGCAGTTCACTCCAGGGATTTGAAGCTTTCTTT
CASSSLQGFEAFF
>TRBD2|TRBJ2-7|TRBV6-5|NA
TGTGCCAGCAGGCTAGCGGGGTCCGACTACGAGCAGTACTTC
CASRLAGSDYEQYF
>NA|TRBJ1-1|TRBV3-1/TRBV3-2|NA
TGTGCCAGCAGCCAAGAAATAGGGAGTGGGGAAGCTTTCTTT
CASSQEIGSGEAFF
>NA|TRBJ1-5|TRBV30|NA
TGTGCCTGGAGTCTAAGAGGCAATCAGCCCCAGCATTTT
CAWSLRGNQPQHF
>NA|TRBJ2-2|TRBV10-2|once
TGCGCCAGCAGTGGACAGGCGGAAACGGGAACCGGGGAGCTGTTTTTT
CASSGQAETGTGELFF
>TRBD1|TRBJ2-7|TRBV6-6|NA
TGTGCCAGCAGCCGGGACAGCTACGAGCAGTACTTC
CASSRDSYEQYF
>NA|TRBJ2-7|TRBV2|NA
TGTGCCAGCAGTGAAGCGCTTCCGGCGGGGACCAACGAGCAGTACTTC
CASSEALPAGTNEQYF
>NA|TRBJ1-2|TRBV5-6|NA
TGTGCCAGCAGCTTGCCGGGAACCTATGGCTACACCTTC
CASSLPGTYGYTF
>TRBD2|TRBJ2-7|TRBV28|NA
TGTGCCAGCAGTTTATTCTCTAGCGGGGTCGACGAGCAGTACTTC
CASSLFSSGVDEQYF
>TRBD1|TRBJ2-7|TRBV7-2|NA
TGTGCCAGCAGCTTAGCAGGGACAGCTACCTACGAGCAGTACTTC
CASSLAGTATYEQYF
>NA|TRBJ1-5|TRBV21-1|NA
TGTGCCAGCAGCAAACAGGGGGCAGGTAATCAGCCCCAGCATTTT
CASSKQGAGNQPQHF
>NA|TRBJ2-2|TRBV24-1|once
TGTGCCACCAGTGAACAGGGGGGGTCGGACACCGGGGAGCTGTTTTTT
CATSEQGGSDTGELFF
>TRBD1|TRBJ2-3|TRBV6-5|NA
TGTGCCAGCACCCCGGACAGGGGAACAGATACGCAGTATTTT
CASTPDRGTDTQYF
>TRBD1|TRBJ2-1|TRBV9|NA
TGTGCCAGCAGCCCCCTTTGGGGACAGGGGATCTATGAGCAGTTCTTC
CASSPLWGQGIYEQFF
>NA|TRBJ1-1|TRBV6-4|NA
TGTTCACGCCAGCCCTTTTACAAGCCTAGAGGCACTGAAGCTTTCTTT
CSRQPFYKPRGTEAFF
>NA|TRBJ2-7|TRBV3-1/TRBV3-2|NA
TGTGCCAGCAGCAGACACAGATTCCTTGAGCAGTACTTC
CASSRHRFLEQYF
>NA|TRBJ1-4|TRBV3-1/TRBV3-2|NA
TGTGCCAGCAGCCAAGGGAGCAAACTGTTTTTT
CASSQGSKLFF
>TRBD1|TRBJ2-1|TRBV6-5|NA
TGTGCCAGCAGTTACTCGCACAGGGGGGACAATGAGCAGTTCTTC
CASSYSHRGDNEQFF
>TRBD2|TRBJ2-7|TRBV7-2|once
TGTGCCAGCACCCCCGGGGGGGGTGGCTACGAGCAGTACTTC
CASTPGGGGYEQYF
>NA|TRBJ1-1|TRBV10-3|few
TGTGCCATCACAACCACACAGGGCGCTGAAGCTTTCTTT
CAITTTQGAEAFF
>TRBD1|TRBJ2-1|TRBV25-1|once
TGTGCCACCTATTCCGGGACAGGGGGTAAAAACTACTACAATGAGCAGTTCTTC
CATYSGTGGKNYYNEQFF
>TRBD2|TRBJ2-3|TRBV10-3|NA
TGTGCCATCAGTGGTGGACTAGGAAGGGATACGCAGTATTTT
CAISGGLGRDTQYF